The 29 T cell receptor beta chains below all came from one sample that was sequenced in a study of T-cell reconstitution after alpha-beta-depleted transplantation in children. Unique molecular identifiers were incorporated during preparation of the TCRbeta library. In TCRdb, the PCR reads were re-called with MiXCR into one record per CDR3 protein. The sample includes approximately 110,000 distinct CDR3 sequences, around 10% of them seen just once. This specimen was PBMCs, taken before TCRalphabeta/CD19-depleted stem cell transplant. Receptor source: a boy younger than 10 with acute lymphoblastic leukemia, due to receive a stem cell transplant.

In this sample, this clonotype turned up many times. This rearrangement joins TRBV7-6 to TRBJ2-2; 7 nucleotides line up with TRBD2. Germline CDR1 and CDR2: SGHVS and FNYEAQ. The CDR3 length is 16 residues. V lost 1 base to trimming and J lost 6 bases; unmatched junction nucleotides: 8. The CDR3: CASSLEGGSFPGELFF. CDR3 DNA: TGTGCCAGCAGCTTAGAGGGCGGGAGCTTCCCCGGGGAGCTGTTTTTT.

The V call is TRBV27, the J call TRBJ1-6; D might be TRBD1 (6 bases). The CDR3 runs 15 residues. V lost 2 bases and J 10 bases, leaving 15 bases between the germline ends. Germline V gives CDR1 MNHEY, CDR2 SMNVEV (reference sequence). DNA of the CDR3: TGTGCCAGCAGTTTACTACAGGGAGCGGGATCACCCCTCCACTTT. This gives the protein CASSLLQGAGSPLHF.

This clonotype was observed many times. The chain is built from TRBV20-1 and TRBJ2-7; TRBD2 might be the D (5 bases). The germline gives CDR1 DFQATT, CDR2 SNEGSKA (reference sequence). The CDR3 length is 12 residues. V gave up 5 bases and J gave up 3 bases, with 11 bases separating them. CDR3 sequence: CSAPGIGYEQYF. The CDR3 DNA is TGCAGTGCTCCCGGGATCGGCTACGAGCAGTACTTC.

The rearrangement links TRBV18 to TRBJ1-3; D is unclear. Germline-derived CDR1 and CDR2 are KGHSH and LQKENI. Trimming shortened V by 6 bases and J by 4 bases, and 7 bases separated the two germline ends. The CDR3 is 12 amino acids. CDR3 in DNA: TGTGCCAGCTCCTACCCCGGAAACACCATATATTTT. Its protein product is CASSYPGNTIYF.

The chain employs TRBV5-1 and TRBJ2-1; TRBD1 aligns across 7 bases. CDR1 is SGHRS, CDR2 YFSETQ, per germline. The CDR3 consists of 14 residues. Losses at the gene ends were 0 bases for V and 8 bases for J; bases not matched to a gene: 5. For the CDR3, the DNA is TGCGCCAGCAGCTTGGACAGGGGCCGGGATGAGCAGTTCTTC. The encoded protein is CASSLDRGRDEQFF. The whole variable domain, filled in from reference TRBV5-1 and TRBJ2-1, reads KAGVTQTPRYLIKTRGQQVTLSCSPISGHRSVSWYQQTPGQGLQFLFEYFSETQRNKGNFPGRFSGRQFSNSRSEMNVSTLELGDSALYLCASSLDRGRDEQFFGPGTRLTVL.

This clonotype occurred many times. The CDR3 nucleotides are TGTGCCAGCAGGGAAAGACCGGACATAAGACACAATGAGCAGTTCTTC. Residues: CASRERPDIRHNEQFF. The chain is built from TRBV6-1 and TRBJ2-1; D is perhaps TRBD1 (5 bases). CDR3 length equals 16 residues. Trimming pared 6 bases from V and 5 bases from J, leaving 20 bases between. The germline CDR1 and CDR2 sequences are MNHNS and SASEGT.

The chain joins TRBV25-1 to TRBJ1-2; the D is unclear. CDR1 MGHDK and CDR2 SYGVNS come from the germline V gene. This CDR3 is built from 13 residues. Deletions cut 3 bases from V and 1 base from J, with 6 bases between. CDR3 amino acids: CASSEVNNYGYTF. CDR3 DNA: TGTGCCAGCAGTGAGGTCAATAACTATGGCTACACCTTC.

This clonotype was seen ten or more times. The chain combines TRBV20-1 with TRBJ2-3; D call uncertain. Germline CDR1 DFQATT, CDR2 SNEGSKA (reference sequence). This CDR3 region has 14 residues. The germline V and J ends were trimmed by 7 bases and 0 bases, with 14 bases remaining between them. In DNA form, the CDR3 reads TGCAGTGGAGAAGGTCAGGACAGCACAGATACGCAGTATTTT. Residues: CSGEGQDSTDTQYF.

V usage is TRBV29-1 and J usage is TRBJ2-6, with D perhaps matching TRBD1 (6 bases). Germline V gives CDR1 SQVTM, CDR2 ANQGSEA. This CDR3 has 15 amino acids. V gave up 5 bases and J gave up 0 bases, with 11 bases separating them. CDR3 loop: CSVKRGTSGANVLTF. DNA for the CDR3: TGCAGCGTTAAGAGGGGGACCTCTGGGGCCAACGTCCTGACTTTC.

The genes are TRBV5-1 and TRBJ2-1; TRBD1 is a possible D gene (5 bases). V was shortened by 0 bases and J by 9 bases, with 13 bases between the two germline ends. There are 14 residues in the CDR3. Germline V gene lookup returns CDR1 SGHRS and CDR2 YFSETQ. The chain's CDR3 is CASSLAGRGGEQFF. CDR3 in DNA: TGCGCCAGCAGCTTGGCAGGTAGGGGTGGTGAGCAGTTCTTC. The full variable domain, completed using reference TRBV5-1 and TRBJ2-1, is KAGVTQTPRYLIKTRGQQVTLSCSPISGHRSVSWYQQTPGQGLQFLFEYFSETQRNKGNFPGRFSGRQFSNSRSEMNVSTLELGDSALYLCASSLAGRGGEQFFGPGTRLTVL.

The rearrangement links TRBV6-5 to TRBJ2-7; 9 bases align to TRBD1. Trimming cost V 5 bases and J 3 bases; bases outside gene matches: 8. The CDR3 contains 15 residues. Germline assignment: CDR1 MNHEY and CDR2 SVGAGI. Here the CDR3 DNA reads TGTGCCAGCAGTCTTCTCGGGGACAGGGTCTACGAGCAGTACTTC. Amino acid sequence: CASSLLGDRVYEQYF.

This clonotype was seen a few times. The gene calls are TRBV20-1 and TRBJ2-3, with D unresolved. V dropped 3 bases and J dropped 0 bases, with 7 bases sitting between them. CDR1 is DFQATT and CDR2 is SNEGSKA in the germline V gene (reference sequence). CDR3 length: 13 amino acids. CDR3 nucleotide sequence: TGCAGTGCTAGTGATAGCAGCACAGATACGCAGTATTTT. The encoded protein is CSASDSSTDTQYF.

The rearrangement uses TRBV11-2 and TRBJ2-1; possibly TRBD2 for D (7 bases). V lost 2 bases and J lost 4, with 24 bases in between. The CDR3 runs 19 residues. CDR1 and CDR2 from the germline V gene are SGHAT and FQNNGV. The CDR3 coding sequence is TGTGCCAGCAGCTTAAGATTGGGGGGGGGCGGGAGTGTATACAATGAGCAGTTCTTC. It codes for CASSLRLGGGGSVYNEQFF.

Details on this clonotype: A read error may explain this, as a much larger clone is one base away. Because it lacks the conserved phenylalanine or tryptophan at the end, this CDR3 is likely a read error. J is TRBJ2-1 and V is TRBV13; the match to TRBD2 covers 10 bases. The CDR3 is 15 amino acids. CDR1 PRHDT and CDR2 FYEKMQ come from the germline V gene (reference sequence). The V gene end was trimmed by 5 bases and the J gene end by 7 bases; junction bases not matched to a gene: 8. CDR3 DNA: TGTGCCAGCAGCCCCAGGACTAGCGGCTATAATGAGCAGTTCTAC. It encodes CASSPRTSGYNEQFY.

This clonotype appeared many times. V usage is TRBV19 and J usage is TRBJ1-5, with D maybe TRBD1 (6 bases). Germline V CDR1 and CDR2: LNHDA, SQIVND (reference sequence). CDR3 length: 13 amino acids. Trimming took off 7 bases at V and 4 bases at J, with 11 bases between the two ends. The CDR3 DNA sequence: TGTGCCAGTACCAGGACAGAGAATCAGCCCCAGCATTTT. Protein: CASTRTENQPQHF.

This clonotype was counted only a few times. The chain has TRBV20-1 and TRBJ2-1; 11 positions match TRBD2. V dropped 6 bases and J dropped 7; count of bases not matched to a gene: 14. The CDR3 runs to 16 residues. CDR1 and CDR2 from the germline V gene are DFQATT and SNEGSKA (reference sequence). DNA of the CDR3: TGCAGTGCCCCCGGGAAAACTAGCGGGAGATCTAATGAGCAGTTCTTC. Translated, it gives CSAPGKTSGRSNEQFF.

This clonotype was seen many times. This chain's CDR3 is CASSYSALGGNEQYF. DNA for the CDR3: TGTGCCAGCAGTTACTCGGCGTTAGGAGGTAACGAGCAGTACTTC. This sequence joins TRBV6-5 and TRBJ2-7; D is possibly TRBD2 (5 bases). The germline V gene encodes CDR1 MNHEY and CDR2 SVGAGI. This CDR3 is 15 amino acids long. V dropped 0 bases and J dropped 5 bases, with 14 bases sitting between them.

V is TRBV6-1 and J is TRBJ2-3, with TRBD2 matching 7 bases. Trimming at V came to 6 bases and at J to 4 bases, leaving 19 bases not matched to a gene. Per germline, CDR1 MNHNS and CDR2 SASEGT. The CDR3 runs to 18 residues. CDR3 bases: TGTGCCAGCAGACCGAGGCTACTAGCGCCGGAGAACGCAGATACGCAGTATTTT. It translates to CASRPRLLAPENADTQYF.

This clonotype appeared a few times. The chain has TRBV6-4 and TRBJ2-1; 8 positions match TRBD2. Trimming took 4 bases from V and 3 from J; bases not matched to a gene: 5. Looked up from germline, CDR1 is MRHNA and CDR2 is SNTAGT. The CDR3 is 15 residues long. CDR3 in DNA: TGTGCCAGCAGTGCGGGAGCGGGAGACTACAATGAGCAGTTCTTC. It codes for CASSAGAGDYNEQFF.

The V and J genes are TRBV25-1 and TRBJ2-7; D gene unclear. The CDR3 covers 14 residues. V was clipped by 1 base and J by 5 bases, with 12 bases between them. In germline, CDR1 is MGHDK, CDR2 SYGVNS. CDR3 nucleotides: TGTGCCAGCAGTGAATTCGCCCCTCCCCACGAGCAGTACTTC. Its protein product is CASSEFAPPHEQYF.

This clonotype was seen a handful of times. The gene calls are TRBV11-2 and TRBJ2-5; perhaps TRBD1 as D (6 bases). Germline CDR1 reads SGHAT; CDR2 reads FQNNGV. This CDR3 has 14 amino acids. V was clipped by 5 bases and J by 2 bases, with 12 bases between them. CDR3 protein: CASSNRAGQETQYF. CDR3 DNA: TGTGCCAGCAGCAACAGGGCAGGGCAAGAGACCCAGTACTTC. Filled out from reference TRBV11-2 and TRBJ2-5, the complete variable domain reads EAGVAQSPRYKIIEKRQSVAFWCNPISGHATLYWYQQILGQGPKLLIQFQNNGVVDDSQLPKDRFSAERLKGVDSTLKIQPAKLEDSAVYLCASSNRAGQETQYFGPGTRLLVL.

This clonotype was detected a few times. This chain joins TRBV10-3 and TRBJ2-2; D call uncertain. Germline values: CDR1 ENHRY, CDR2 SYGVKD. The CDR3 consists of 15 residues. Trimming removed 6 bases from V and 0 bases from J, with 11 bases in between. CDR3 sequence (DNA): TGTGCCATCAGGCACGAGCCTCCGAACACCGGGGAGCTGTTTTTT. It specifies CAIRHEPPNTGELFF.

The V call is TRBV7-8, the J call TRBJ2-3; possibly TRBD2 for D (5 bases). The CDR3 covers 15 residues. V lost 6 bases to trimming and J lost 2 bases, with 15 bases between them. Germline CDR1 reads SGHVS; CDR2 reads FQNEAQ. The CDR3 bases are TGTGCCAGCAGTCCCGGACGGAGGATCACAGATACGCAGTATTTT. It encodes CASSPGRRITDTQYF.

The table lists this clonotype with a few counts. This chain connects TRBV6-1 to TRBJ1-1, with 7 bases aligning to TRBD1. Germline V gene lookup returns CDR1 MNHNS and CDR2 SASEGT. The CDR3 is 15 amino acids. V shed 5 bases and J 1 base; nucleotides not matched to a gene: 7. The CDR3 protein is CASSLKGTANTEAFF. CDR3 in DNA: TGTGCCAGCAGTCTCAAAGGGACAGCGAACACTGAAGCTTTCTTT.

The chain couples TRBV12-3 or TRBV12-4 to TRBJ2-1, with TRBD2 identical over 11 bases. This CDR3 spans 15 amino acids. J lost 7 bases, V lost 10 bases, and 12 bases had no gene match. The CDR3 region is CATNIAGGAGNEQFF. As DNA, the CDR3 is TGTGCCACCAACATAGCGGGAGGGGCGGGGAATGAGCAGTTCTTC.

Notes on this clonotype: This may be a read error: a much more frequent sequence differs by one nucleotide. The V gene is TRBV5-4, the J gene TRBJ2-2; D might be TRBD1 (7 bases). CDR1 and CDR2 (germline): SGHNT, YYREEE (reference sequence). The CDR3 length is 13 residues. Written as DNA, the CDR3 is TGTGCCAGCAGCTCGGGACAGCGCGGGGAGCTGTCTTTT. Translating it yields CASSSGQRGELSF.

This clonotype occurred a few times. The V gene is TRBV29-1, the J gene TRBJ2-7; 7 positions agree with TRBD2. The CDR3 length is 13 residues. The ends lost 4 bases at V and 4 bases at J; junction bases unmatched: 7. Per germline, CDR1 SQVTM and CDR2 ANQGSEA. The DNA for the CDR3 is TGCAGCGTTGGTCCGGGAGGCATTTACGAGCAGTACTTC. Translation gives CSVGPGGIYEQYF.

This clonotype was seen a handful of times. J is TRBJ2-7 and V is TRBV5-1, with 10 bases matching TRBD2. This CDR3 spans 13 amino acids. The J segment lost 0 bases and the V segment lost 7 bases, leaving 1 base of the junction unmatched. Germline CDR1 and CDR2: SGHRS and YFSETQ. CDR3 DNA sequence: TGCGCCAGCGGACTAGCGGCCTCCTACGAGCAGTACTTC. Translating gives CASGLAASYEQYF.

The table lists this clonotype with many counts. The CDR3 region has the DNA TGTGCCAGCAGTTACAAGGGACTAGTTGGTGAGCAGTTCTTC. This codes for CASSYKGLVGEQFF. The rearrangement uses TRBV12-3 or TRBV12-4 and TRBJ2-1; 8 bases match TRBD2. The CDR3 contains 14 residues. The junction had 8 bases not matched to a gene; V was cut back by 4 bases and J by 9 bases.